This TCR beta chain was obtained from a study of tumor-infiltrating lymphocytes in primary liver carcinoma (dated by TCRdb to the late 2010s). Study-wide context: Surgical resection was performed in China between November 2015 and early 2016 on about 5 patients with histopathologically diagnosed primary liver carcinoma. Hepatocellular carcinoma (four) or combined HCC and intrahepatic cholangiocarcinoma (one) was present in the five patients, who were three men and two women aged 30 to 69 years. The five patients had tumors staged T1-T3 N0M0, with maximum diameters ranging from roughly 4.2 to 10 cm. Roughly 3.5 to 7.5 million productive TCRbeta reads were obtained per sample, and no significant difference in read depth was found between tissue types. Across five regions of each liver tumor, along with adjacent normal tissue and blood, the study brought together TCRbeta repertoire sequencing, expression microarrays and whole-exome sequencing. A total of about 35 specimens from 5 patients went through TCRbeta repertoire sequencing, namely 25 tumor regions, 5 adjacent noncancerous liver tissues and 5 peripheral blood samples. Reproducibility between technical replicate repertoires was high, with correlation coefficients above 0.95 and mean shared-clone rates approximately 0.9. Points the paper makes about the study in general: Only the TCR beta chain was sequenced, which likely underestimates true repertoire diversity because unpaired alpha chains were not captured. The study included only five patients, and the authors note findings should be validated in a larger study. Bulk unsorted samples precluded comparing CD4+ and CD8+ T cell repertoires. The top 250 clones made up a significantly larger repertoire fraction in tumors than in blood (p = 0.039). Consistent with antigen-driven expansion, pairs of tumor regions showed higher repertoire overlap (mean roughly 35%) than either tumor-adjacent pairs (around 17%) or tumor-blood pairs (roughly 14%).

Concerning this clonotype: Its specific antigen is unknown. A much larger clonotype is one base distant, so this may be a read error.

TCRbeta-specific cDNA was reverse-transcribed from approximately 460 ng total RNA using a constant-region primer and ProtoScript II reverse transcriptase. Three nested multiplex PCR rounds, following a slightly modified ARM-PCR procedure, were used to build the TCRbeta libraries. The first two PCR rounds used multiplex TRBV1-TRBV30 forward primers with a Cbeta reverse primer, each for approximately 11 cycles. A final 25-cycle PCR with Deep VentR polymerase added sample barcodes and Illumina adapters. Before sequencing, amplicons of 200-500 bp were purified from gel using a QIAquick gel extraction kit. TCRbeta amplicons were sequenced on an Illumina HiSeq 2500 with 250-bp paired-end reads. Concerning the study's data processing: Trimmomatic v0.33 was used to quality-trim the reads, and FLASH v1.2.11 was used to merge paired reads so that full CDR3 sequences could be recovered. V, D and J germline segments were assigned to the rearranged TCRbeta sequences using MiGEC v1.2.1b. Clonotype statistics and Shannon-Wiener diversity indices were computed with VDJtools v1.0.0. To cut down on sampling bias, every analysis after diversity analysis relied on just the 250 most abundant clonotypes from each sample. TCRdb cleaned the public reads at Q25 with fastp, built clones with MiXCR and kept in-frame beta chains. Rows are combined by CDR3 protein, so each entry shows the most common genes and DNA. TCRdb, not the authors, supplied the V and J calls. The sample profile shows over 250,000 distinct CDR3 sequences; around 50% of them were found once. The biggest ten clones account for approximately 15% of the sample.

TRIzol reagent was used to extract blood RNA from unsorted whole blood, while the DNeasy Blood & Tissue kit provided the germline DNA. Patients had chronic HBV infection and were treatment-naive at sampling. Around 3.9 milliliters of peripheral blood were collected into K2EDTA tubes before surgery. For CDR1 and CDR2, the germline V gene lists MNHEY and SVGEGT. From the cysteine up to the phenylalanine, the CDR3 has a length of 12 residues. The retained sequence is limited to the CDR3, 36 bases, with the frame set at the first base. Trimming removed 10 bases from V and 7 bases from J, leaving 16 bases between the germline ends.

The chain uses TRBV6-2 or TRBV6-3 and TRBJ1-2; no D gene is confidently identified. Sequencing was done on a sample of peripheral blood. This clonotype was sampled from a woman in her thirties with primary liver carcinoma and hepatitis B virus infection. CDR3 reads: CATIEGARGYTF. The nucleotide sequence reads TGTGCCACTATAGAGGGCGCTCGTGGCTACACCTTC.